This T cell receptor (beta chain) was recovered during a study of T cell repertoires in cytomegalovirus infection. Findings and limits, study-wide: Public TCR beta family frequency separated CMV-and-HLA carriers, including in an independent cohort.

J gave up 5 bases and V 6 bases, and 4 bases lay outside the gene matches. This CDR3 contains 14 residues. Concerning this clonotype: The antigen remains unidentified.

Each CDR3 protein gets one entry after TCRdb re-called the reads with MiXCR. The data show under 850,000 distinct CDR3 sequences, with around a third seen just once and roughly 18% held by the top ten. The chain uses TRBV12-3 or TRBV12-4 and TRBJ2-2; 9 nucleotides align to TRBD1. The receptor was isolated from a human donor in good health (CMV status not recorded). Some clones in this sample may be carry-over from other donors' samples. The source material was cultured PBMCs, sampled from culture after CMV antigen stimulation. The CDR3 nucleotides are TGTGCCAGCAGAAACAGGGGGCTGACCGGGGAGCTGTTTTTT. The encoded protein is CASRNRGLTGELFF.